The T cell receptor beta chain described here comes from a study of glioma-infiltrating T cells after dendritic cell vaccination. Study-level background: Patients received three intradermal dendritic cell vaccine injections at biweekly intervals.

This CDR3 spans 15 amino acids. V trimming: 5 bases; J trimming: 2 bases; junction bases outside the gene matches: 2. The germline V gene has CDR1 SGHNT and CDR2 YENEEA. Before vaccination, two weeks after the third vaccination, and at progression, PBMC were collected. Repertoires were generated with immunoSEQ multiplex PCR, while TCRdb's copy carries only in-frame clones and drops some. The table shows approximately 48,000 clones, with roughly 87% occurring only once. The TCR comes from a human donor with glioblastoma. Specimen: blood, collected before dendritic cell vaccination. This chain links TRBV11-3 with TRBJ2-7; 14 bases are shared with TRBD2. Here the CDR3 DNA reads TGTGCCAGCAGCCGACTAGCGGGAGGGGCCTACGAGCAGTACTTC. Translated: CASSRLAGGAYEQYF. Full variable domain (outside the CDR3, taken from reference TRBV11-3 and TRBJ2-7): EAGVVQSPRYKIIEKKQPVAFWCNPISGHNTLYWYLQNLGQGPELLIRYENEEAVDDSQLPKDRFSAERLKGVDSTLKIQPAELGDSAVYLCASSRLAGGAYEQYFGPGTRLTVT.